This entry is about one T cell receptor (beta chain). Its target is unknown. Sequencing was performed with immunoSEQ multiplex PCR; in TCRdb, only in-frame clones are kept and a portion is missing. The sample includes about 29,000 clones, approximately 84% of them seen just once. These data come from a study of early stage breast cancer tumors. The length of the CDR3 is 16 residues. Germline lookup yields CDR1 SGHRS and CDR2 YFSETQ. With 0 bases clipped from V and 0 bases from J, the junction kept 4 bases outside the gene matches. Overall study results and limits: Tumor and normal breast were distinguished via blood comparison in about 90% of the 16 patients. Compared with adjacent normal breast, tumors showed about 2.4-fold denser, more clonal T cells.

The source material was blood. This rearrangement joins TRBV5-1 to TRBJ2-3, with 7 bases lining up with TRBD2. The receptor's source is a person aged 45-60 years with breast cancer. CDR3 in amino acids: CASSLGQRGSTDTQYF. DNA of the CDR3: TGCGCCAGCAGCTTGGGGCAGCGGGGCAGCACAGATACGCAGTATTTT.